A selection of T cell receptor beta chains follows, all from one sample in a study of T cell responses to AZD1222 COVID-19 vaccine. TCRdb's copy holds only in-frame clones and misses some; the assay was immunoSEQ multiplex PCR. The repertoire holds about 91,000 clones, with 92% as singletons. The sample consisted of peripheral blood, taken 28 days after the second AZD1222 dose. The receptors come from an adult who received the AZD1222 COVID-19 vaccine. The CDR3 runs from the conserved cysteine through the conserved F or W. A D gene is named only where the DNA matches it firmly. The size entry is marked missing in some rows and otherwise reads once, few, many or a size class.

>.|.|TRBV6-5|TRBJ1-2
TGTGCCAGCACCCCTCGGGGAGGGTACGGCTACACCTTC
CASTPRGGYGYTF
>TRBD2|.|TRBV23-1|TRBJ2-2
TGCGCCAGCAGTCAATCTCCGGGGGGGCGATCGGACACCGGGGAGCTGTTTTTT
CASSQSPGGRSDTGELFF
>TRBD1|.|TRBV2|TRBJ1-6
TGTGCCAGCATGGCAGGGGGTAGGTCCCTCCACTTT
CASMAGGRSLHF
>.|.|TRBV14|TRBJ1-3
TGTGCCAGCAGCCAACACCGCCGGTCAGTCACCATATATTTT
CASSQHRRSVTIYF
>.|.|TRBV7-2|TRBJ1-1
TGTGCCAGGACCAGGTATTCCAGATCAAACACTGAAGCTTTCTTT
CARTRYSRSNTEAFF
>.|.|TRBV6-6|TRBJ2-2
TGTGCCAGCAGTCGAGAGGGAGGAGGCACCGGGGAGCTGTTTTTT
CASSREGGGTGELFF
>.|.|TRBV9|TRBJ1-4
TGTGCCAGCTCTTTCGCCGGGGGGGCTAATGAAAAACTGTTTTTT
CASSFAGGANEKLFF
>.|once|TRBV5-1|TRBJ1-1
TGCGCCAGCAGCTTGGATGAAGGGCGGAACACTGAAGCTTTCTTT
CASSLDEGRNTEAFF
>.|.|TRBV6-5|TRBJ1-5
TGTGCCAGCAGGGGGGCACAGGGTCAGCCCCAGCATTTT
CASRGAQGQPQHF
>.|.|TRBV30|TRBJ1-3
TGTGCCTGGAGTGTACGTCGGCAGGCCCTCTCTGGAAACACCATATATTTT
CAWSVRRQALSGNTIYF
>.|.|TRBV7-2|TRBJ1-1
TGTGCCAGCAGCTTCGGAAATGAGGCTTTCTTT
CASSFGNEAFF
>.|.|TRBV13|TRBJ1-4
TGTGCCAGCAGCCTACAGGGAGGGGATGAAAAACTGTTTTTT
CASSLQGGDEKLFF
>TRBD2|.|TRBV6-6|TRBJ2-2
TGTGCCAGCAGTCTAACTAGCGGGGGACCGAACACCGGGGAGCTGTTTTTT
CASSLTSGGPNTGELFF
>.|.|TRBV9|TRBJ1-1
TGTGCCAGCAGCGTAGTGCAAGGCACTGAAGCTTTCTTT
CASSVVQGTEAFF
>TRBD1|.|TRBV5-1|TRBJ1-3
TGCGCCAGCAGCTCAGGGGGCGAAGGAAACACCATATATTTT
CASSSGGEGNTIYF
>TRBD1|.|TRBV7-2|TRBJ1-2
TGTGCCAGCAGCCAGGGACAGGGGGAAGCTAACTATGGCTACACCTTC
CASSQGQGEANYGYTF
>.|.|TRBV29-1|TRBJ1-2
TGCAGCGTCCGAGGGGGTAAAGGCTACACCTTC
CSVRGGKGYTF
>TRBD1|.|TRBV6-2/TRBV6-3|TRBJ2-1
TGTGCCAGCAGTCTCACAGGGGGCGAGGGCTACAATGAGCAGTTCTTC
CASSLTGGEGYNEQFF
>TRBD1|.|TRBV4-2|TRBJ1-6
TGTGCCAGCAGCCAGGACCAGGGGGGGATTAATTCACCCCTCCACTTT
CASSQDQGGINSPLHF
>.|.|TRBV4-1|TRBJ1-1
TGCGCCAGCAGCCAAGTCCCCGTGGTATTGAACACTGAAGCTTTCTTT
CASSQVPVVLNTEAFF
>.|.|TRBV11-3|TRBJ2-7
TGTGCCAGCAGCTGGGGACCCACGGGGGAGCAGTACTTC
CASSWGPTGEQYF
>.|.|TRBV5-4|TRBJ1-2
TGTGCCAGCAGCTTGCAGTCTTCTGGCTATGGCTACACCTTC
CASSLQSSGYGYTF
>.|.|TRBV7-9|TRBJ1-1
TGTGCCAGCAGCTTGTACTTGTACGAAGCTTTCTTT
CASSLYLYEAFF
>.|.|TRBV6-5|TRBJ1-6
TGTGCCACAAAGGGGGGAGATAATTCACCCCTCCACTTT
CATKGGDNSPLHF
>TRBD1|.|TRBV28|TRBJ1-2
TGTGCCAGCAGCACACAGGGGGCACACTATGGCTACACCTTC
CASSTQGAHYGYTF
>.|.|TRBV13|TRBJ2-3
TGTGCCAGCAGCCCGGAGCCCACTAGCACAGATACGCAGTATTTT
CASSPEPTSTDTQYF
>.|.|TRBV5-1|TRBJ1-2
TGCGCCAGCAGCCCCCGGGACTCGCCGGAGGGTGGCTACACCTTC
CASSPRDSPEGGYTF
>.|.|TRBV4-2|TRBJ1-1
TGTGCCAGCAGCCAAGAGCCGGGGTTAGACGCTGAAGCTTTCTTT
CASSQEPGLDAEAFF
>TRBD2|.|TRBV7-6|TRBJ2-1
TGTGCCAGCAGCTCCGGGGGGACGGGAAGATACAATGAGCAGTTCTTC
CASSSGGTGRYNEQFF
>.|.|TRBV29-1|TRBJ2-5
TGCAGCGTGCTAGTGGTGGAGACCCAGTACTTC
CSVLVVETQYF
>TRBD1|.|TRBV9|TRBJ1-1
TGTGCCAGCAGCGTAGCTAGGACAGGGGCCACTGAAGCTTTCTTT
CASSVARTGATEAFF
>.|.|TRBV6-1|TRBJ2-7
TGTGCCAGCAGTGAGTGGGGCGAGCAGTACTTC
CASSEWGEQYF
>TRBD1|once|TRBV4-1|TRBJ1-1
TGCGCCAGCAGCCCCACCTGGACAGGGACGGACACTGAAGCTTTCTTT
CASSPTWTGTDTEAFF
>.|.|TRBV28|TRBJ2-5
TGTGCCAGCAGTTTAGAGACAGATAACCGTGGGACCCAGTACTTC
CASSLETDNRGTQYF
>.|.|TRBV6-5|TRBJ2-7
TGTGCCAGCAGTTACGACCCCGGAGCCTACGAGCAGTACTTC
CASSYDPGAYEQYF
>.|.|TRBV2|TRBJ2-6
TGTGCCAGCTCCAGAATCGGGAGCTCTGGGGCCAACGTCCTGACTTTC
CASSRIGSSGANVLTF
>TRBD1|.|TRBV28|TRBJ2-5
TGTGCCAGCAGCTCGGGGACAGCTAACCAAGAGACCCAGTACTTC
CASSSGTANQETQYF
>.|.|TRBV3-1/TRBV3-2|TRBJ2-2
TGTGCCAGCAGCCAAGGCACCGGGGAGCTGTTTTTT
CASSQGTGELFF
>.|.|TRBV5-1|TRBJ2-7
TGCGCCAGCAGCCCCTACGGGGCCAATCCATACGAGCAGTACTTC
CASSPYGANPYEQYF
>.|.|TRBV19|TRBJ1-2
TGTGCCAGTAGTCCTTCTCACAGACGATATGGCTACACCTTC
CASSPSHRRYGYTF
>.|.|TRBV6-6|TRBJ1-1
TGTGCCAACAAGGTACGGGCAGGTGCTGAAGCTTTCTTT
CANKVRAGAEAFF
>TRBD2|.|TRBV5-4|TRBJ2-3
TGTGCCAGCACGGGGGGACTAGCCTCAGATACGCAGTATTTT
CASTGGLASDTQYF
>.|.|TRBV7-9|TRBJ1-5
TGTGCCAGCAGCCAAGAGCCCCATAGCAATCAGCCCCAGCATTTT
CASSQEPHSNQPQHF
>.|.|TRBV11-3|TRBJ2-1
TGTGCCAGCAGCCCCCGGGGGTTCCGGGAGCAGTTCTTC
CASSPRGFREQFF
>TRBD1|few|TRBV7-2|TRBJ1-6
TGTGCCAGCAGCTTAGCGCCCGCCGGCGGGACAGTCGATTCACCCCTCCACTTT
CASSLAPAGGTVDSPLHF
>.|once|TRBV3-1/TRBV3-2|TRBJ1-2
TGTGCCAGCAGCCTGGGAGGAGCATTTGGCTACACCTTC
CASSLGGAFGYTF
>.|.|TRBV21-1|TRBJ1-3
TGTGCCAGCAGGGGCCCCGGCGGGGGAAACACCATATATTTT
CASRGPGGGNTIYF
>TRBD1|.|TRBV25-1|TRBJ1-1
TGTGCCAGCAGTGAATCACAACAGGGGGCCGAAGCTTTCTTT
CASSESQQGAEAFF
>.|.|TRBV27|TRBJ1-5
TGTGCCAGCAGTTTCGCGGGTGGGAAGGGCAATCAGCCCCAGCATTTT
CASSFAGGKGNQPQHF
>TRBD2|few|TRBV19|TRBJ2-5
TGTGCCAGTAGTATGACTAGCGGGGGCCCCATGACCCAGTACTTC
CASSMTSGGPMTQYF
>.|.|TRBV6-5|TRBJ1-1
TGTGCCAGCAGGTCAGGGTCCTCCGAGGATGAAGCTTTCTTT
CASRSGSSEDEAFF
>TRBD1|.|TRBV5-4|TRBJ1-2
TGTGCCAGCAGCGATTCCGGGACAGGGGTTTATCGCTACACCTTC
CASSDSGTGVYRYTF
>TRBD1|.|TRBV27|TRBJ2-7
TGTGCCAGCAGGAGGACGGGGCCAGGGGGCTTCTACGAGCAGTACTTC
CASRRTGPGGFYEQYF
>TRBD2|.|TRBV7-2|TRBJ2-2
TGTGCCAGCAGCTTACAGGCAGGTCTAGCGGGGGCCGGGGAGCTGTTTTTT
CASSLQAGLAGAGELFF
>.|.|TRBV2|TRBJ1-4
TGTGCCAGCCGGACAGCTGAAAAACTGTTTTTT
CASRTAEKLFF
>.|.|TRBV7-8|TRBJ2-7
TGTGCCAGCAGGGTGGACGAAACGAGGGAGCAGTACTTC
CASRVDETREQYF
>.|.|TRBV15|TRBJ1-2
TGTGCCACCAGCAGAGTGGGGGGCAGCTATGGCTACACCTTC
CATSRVGGSYGYTF